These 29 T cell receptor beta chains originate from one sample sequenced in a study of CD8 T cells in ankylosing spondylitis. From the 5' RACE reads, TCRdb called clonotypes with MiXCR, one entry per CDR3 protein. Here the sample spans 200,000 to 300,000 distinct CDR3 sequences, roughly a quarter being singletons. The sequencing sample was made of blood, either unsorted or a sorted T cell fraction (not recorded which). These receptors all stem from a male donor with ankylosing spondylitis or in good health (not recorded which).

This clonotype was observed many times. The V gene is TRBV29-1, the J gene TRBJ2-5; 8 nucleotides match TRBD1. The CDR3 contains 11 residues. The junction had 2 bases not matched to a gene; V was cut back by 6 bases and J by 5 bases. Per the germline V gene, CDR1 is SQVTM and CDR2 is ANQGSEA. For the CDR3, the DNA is TGCAGCGTCGGACAGGGCGAGACCCAGTACTTC. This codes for CSVGQGETQYF.

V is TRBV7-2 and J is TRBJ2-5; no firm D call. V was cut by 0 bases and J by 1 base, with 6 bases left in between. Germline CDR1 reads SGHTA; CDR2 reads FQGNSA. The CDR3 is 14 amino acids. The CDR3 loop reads CASSLAPSQETQYF. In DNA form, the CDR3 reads TGTGCCAGCAGCTTAGCCCCCAGCCAAGAGACCCAGTACTTC.

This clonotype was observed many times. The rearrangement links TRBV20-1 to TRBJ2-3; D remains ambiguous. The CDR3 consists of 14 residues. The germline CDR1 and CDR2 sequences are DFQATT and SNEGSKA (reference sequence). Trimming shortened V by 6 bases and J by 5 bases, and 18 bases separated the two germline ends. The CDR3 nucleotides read TGCAGTGCCCACGCCCACCCGAAAGAAGATACGCAGTATTTT. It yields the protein CSAHAHPKEDTQYF.

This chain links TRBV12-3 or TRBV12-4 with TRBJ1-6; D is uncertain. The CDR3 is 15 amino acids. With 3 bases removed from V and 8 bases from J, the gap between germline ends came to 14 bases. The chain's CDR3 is CASSFVTGYDSPLHF. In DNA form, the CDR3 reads TGTGCCAGCAGTTTTGTCACGGGGTACGATTCACCCCTCCACTTT.

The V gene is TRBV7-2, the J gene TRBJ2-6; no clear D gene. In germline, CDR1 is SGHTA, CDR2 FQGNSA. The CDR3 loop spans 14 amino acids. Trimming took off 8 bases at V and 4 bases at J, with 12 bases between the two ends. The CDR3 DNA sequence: TGTGCCAGCCGTCTGACGGCCGGGGCCAACGTCCTGACTTTC. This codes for CASRLTAGANVLTF.

In DNA form, the CDR3 reads TGCAGTGCTAGAACAGAGACAGGGACGGGGGAGCAGTACTTC. Amino acids: CSARTETGTGEQYF. The rearrangement joins TRBV20-1 to TRBJ2-7, with 7 bases aligning to TRBD1. This CDR3 is 14 amino acids long. Germline V CDR1 and CDR2: DFQATT, SNEGSKA (reference sequence). Unmatched junction bases numbered 11, after V lost 2 bases and J lost 7 bases.

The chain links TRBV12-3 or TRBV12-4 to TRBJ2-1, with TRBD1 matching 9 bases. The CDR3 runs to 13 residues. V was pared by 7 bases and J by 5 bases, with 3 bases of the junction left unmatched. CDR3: CASIRDRDNEQFF. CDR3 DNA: TGTGCCAGCATCCGGGACAGGGACAATGAGCAGTTCTTC.

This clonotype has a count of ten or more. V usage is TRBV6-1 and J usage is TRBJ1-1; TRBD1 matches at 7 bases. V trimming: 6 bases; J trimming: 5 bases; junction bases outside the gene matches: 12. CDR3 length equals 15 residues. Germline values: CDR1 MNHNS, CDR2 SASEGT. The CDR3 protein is CASRAYGQGGTEAFF. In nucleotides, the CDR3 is TGTGCCAGCAGAGCATATGGGCAGGGGGGGACTGAAGCTTTCTTT.

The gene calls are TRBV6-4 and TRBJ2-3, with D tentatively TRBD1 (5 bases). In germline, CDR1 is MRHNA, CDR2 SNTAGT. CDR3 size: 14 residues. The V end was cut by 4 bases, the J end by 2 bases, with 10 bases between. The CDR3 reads CASSAGQSTDTQYF. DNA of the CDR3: TGTGCCAGCAGTGCCGGACAATCCACAGATACGCAGTATTTT.

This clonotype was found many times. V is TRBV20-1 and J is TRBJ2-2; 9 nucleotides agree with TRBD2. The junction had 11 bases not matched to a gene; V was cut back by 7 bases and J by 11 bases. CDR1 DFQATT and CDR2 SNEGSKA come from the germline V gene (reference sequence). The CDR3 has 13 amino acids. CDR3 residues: CSVQRGALQELFF. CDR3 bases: TGCAGTGTTCAGCGGGGGGCCTTGCAAGAGCTGTTTTTT.

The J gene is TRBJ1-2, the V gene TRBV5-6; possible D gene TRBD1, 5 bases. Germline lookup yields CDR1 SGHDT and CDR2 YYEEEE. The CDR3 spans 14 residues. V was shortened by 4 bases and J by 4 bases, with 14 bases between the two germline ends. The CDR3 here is CASSLLQAAYGYTF. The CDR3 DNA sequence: TGTGCCAGCAGCCTCTTACAGGCCGCCTATGGCTACACCTTC.

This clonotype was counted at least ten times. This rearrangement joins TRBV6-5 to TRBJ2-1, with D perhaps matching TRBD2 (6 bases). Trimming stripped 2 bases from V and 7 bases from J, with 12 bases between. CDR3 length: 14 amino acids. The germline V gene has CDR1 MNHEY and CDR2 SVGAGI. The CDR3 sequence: CASSYPTRQNEQFF. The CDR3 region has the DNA TGTGCCAGCAGTTACCCGACTAGACAGAATGAGCAGTTCTTC.

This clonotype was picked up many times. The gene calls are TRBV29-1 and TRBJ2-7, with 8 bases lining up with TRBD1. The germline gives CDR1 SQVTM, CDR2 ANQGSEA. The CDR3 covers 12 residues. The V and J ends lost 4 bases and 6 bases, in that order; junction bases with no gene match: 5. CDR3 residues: CSVGRQGIEQYF. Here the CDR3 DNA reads TGCAGCGTTGGAAGACAGGGGATCGAGCAGTACTTC.

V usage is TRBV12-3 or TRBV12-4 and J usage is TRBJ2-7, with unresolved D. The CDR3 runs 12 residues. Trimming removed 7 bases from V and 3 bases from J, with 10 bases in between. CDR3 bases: TGTGCCAGCAAAAATGACGGCTACGAGCAGTACTTC. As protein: CASKNDGYEQYF.

The CDR3 bases are TGCAGTGCTAGACGCCCGGACACGAACTACGAGCAGTACTTC. Residues: CSARRPDTNYEQYF. This rearrangement joins TRBV20-1 to TRBJ2-7; TRBD1 is a possible D gene (5 bases). Germline values: CDR1 DFQATT, CDR2 SNEGSKA (reference sequence). V shed 2 bases and J shed 3 bases, with 14 bases lying between them. The CDR3 extends over 14 amino acids.

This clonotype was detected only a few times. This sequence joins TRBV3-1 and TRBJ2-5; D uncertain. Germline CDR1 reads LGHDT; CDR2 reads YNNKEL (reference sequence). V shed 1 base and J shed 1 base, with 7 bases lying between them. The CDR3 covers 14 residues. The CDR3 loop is CASSQGNTQETQYF. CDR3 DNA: TGTGCCAGCAGCCAAGGTAATACCCAAGAGACCCAGTACTTC.

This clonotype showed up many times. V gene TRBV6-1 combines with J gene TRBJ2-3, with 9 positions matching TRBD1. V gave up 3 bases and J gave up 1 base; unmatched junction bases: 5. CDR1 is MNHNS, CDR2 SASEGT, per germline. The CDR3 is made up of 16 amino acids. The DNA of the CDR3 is TGTGCCAGCAGTGAGACAGGGGGTTACGGCACAGATACGCAGTATTTT. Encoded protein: CASSETGGYGTDTQYF.

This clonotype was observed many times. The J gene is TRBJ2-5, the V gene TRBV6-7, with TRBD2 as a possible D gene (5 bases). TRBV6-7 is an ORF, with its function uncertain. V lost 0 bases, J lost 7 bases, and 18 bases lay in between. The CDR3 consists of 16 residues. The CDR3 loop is CASSYSRTLDHPTQYF. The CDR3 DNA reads TGTGCCAGCAGTTACTCGCGGACTCTCGATCACCCGACCCAGTACTTC.

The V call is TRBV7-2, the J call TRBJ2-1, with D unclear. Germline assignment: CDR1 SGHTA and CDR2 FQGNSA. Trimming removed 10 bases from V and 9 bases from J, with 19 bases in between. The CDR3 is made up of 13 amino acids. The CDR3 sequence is CATAVDGYGEQFF. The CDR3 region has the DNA TGTGCCACCGCGGTTGATGGGTACGGTGAGCAGTTCTTC.

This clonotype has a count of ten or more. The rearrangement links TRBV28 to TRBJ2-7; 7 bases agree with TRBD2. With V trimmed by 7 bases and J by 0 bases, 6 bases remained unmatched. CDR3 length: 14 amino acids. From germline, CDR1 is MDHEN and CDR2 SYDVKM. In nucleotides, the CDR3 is TGTGCCAGCACCACCGGGGGGACCTCCTACGAGCAGTACTTC. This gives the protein CASTTGGTSYEQYF. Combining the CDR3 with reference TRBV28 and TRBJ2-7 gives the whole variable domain DVKVTQSSRYLVKRTGEKVFLECVQDMDHENMFWYRQDPGLGLRLIYFSYDVKMKEKGDIPEGYSVSREKKERFSLILESASTNQTSMYLCASTTGGTSYEQYFGPGTRLTVT.

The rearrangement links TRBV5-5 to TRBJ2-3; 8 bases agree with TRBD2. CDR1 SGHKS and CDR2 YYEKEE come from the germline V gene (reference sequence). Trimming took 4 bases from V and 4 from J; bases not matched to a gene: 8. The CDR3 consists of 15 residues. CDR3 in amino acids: CASSREGGNADTQYF. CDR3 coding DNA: TGTGCCAGCAGCCGGGAGGGAGGAAACGCAGATACGCAGTATTTT. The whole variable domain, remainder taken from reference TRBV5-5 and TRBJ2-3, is DAGVTQSPTHLIKTRGQQVTLRCSPISGHKSVSWYQQVLGQGPQFIFQYYEKEERGRGNFPDRFSARQFPNYSSELNVNALLLGDSALYLCASSREGGNADTQYFGPGTRLTVL.

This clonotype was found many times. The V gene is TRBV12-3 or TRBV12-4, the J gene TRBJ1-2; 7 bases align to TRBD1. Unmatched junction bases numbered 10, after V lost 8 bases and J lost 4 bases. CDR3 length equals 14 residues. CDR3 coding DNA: TGTGCCAGCTATAGAGGGGGCCGGGGCTATGGCTACACCTTC. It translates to CASYRGGRGYGYTF.

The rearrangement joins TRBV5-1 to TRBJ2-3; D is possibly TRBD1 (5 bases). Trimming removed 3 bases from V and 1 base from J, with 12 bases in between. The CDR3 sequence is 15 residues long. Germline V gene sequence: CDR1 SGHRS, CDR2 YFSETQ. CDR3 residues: CASSSQGRGTDTQYF. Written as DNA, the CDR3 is TGCGCCAGCAGCTCGCAGGGCCGCGGCACAGATACGCAGTATTTT.

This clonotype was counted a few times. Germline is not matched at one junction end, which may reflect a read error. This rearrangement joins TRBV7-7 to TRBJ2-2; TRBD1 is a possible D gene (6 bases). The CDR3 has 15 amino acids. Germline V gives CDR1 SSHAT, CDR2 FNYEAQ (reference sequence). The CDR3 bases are TGTGCTAGCAGCTCTGGACAGTGGAACACCGGGGAGCTGTTTTTT. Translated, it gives CASSSGQWNTGELFF. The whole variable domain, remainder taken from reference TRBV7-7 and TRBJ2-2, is GAGVSQSPRYKVTKRGQDVTLRCDPISSHATLYWYQQALGQGPEFLTYFNYEAQPDKSGLPSDRFSAERPEGSISTLTIQRTEQRDSAMYRCASSSGQWNTGELFFGEGSRLTVL.

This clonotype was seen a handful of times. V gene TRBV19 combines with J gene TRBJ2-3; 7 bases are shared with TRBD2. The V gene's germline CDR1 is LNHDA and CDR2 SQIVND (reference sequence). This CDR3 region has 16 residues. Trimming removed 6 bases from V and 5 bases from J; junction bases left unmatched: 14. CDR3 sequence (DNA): TGTGCCAGTAGCCCCCAAGCGGGGTCCGCCAGAGATACGCAGTATTTT. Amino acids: CASSPQAGSARDTQYF.

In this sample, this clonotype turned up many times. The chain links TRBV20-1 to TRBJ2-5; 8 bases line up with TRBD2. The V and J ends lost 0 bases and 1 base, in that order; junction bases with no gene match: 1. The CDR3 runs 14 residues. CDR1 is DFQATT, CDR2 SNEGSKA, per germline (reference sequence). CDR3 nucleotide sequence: TGCAGTGCTAGAGATAGCGGGGCCCAAGAGACCCAGTACTTC. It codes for CSARDSGAQETQYF.

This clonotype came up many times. CDR3 coding DNA: TGCAGTGCCGCTAGGGGTATTACAGGGGGCGGTACCAATGAGCAGTTCTTC. Amino acids: CSAARGITGGGTNEQFF. The chain is built from TRBV20-1 and TRBJ2-1; the match to TRBD1 covers 9 bases. CDR1 DFQATT and CDR2 SNEGSKA come from the germline V gene (reference sequence). This CDR3 contains 17 residues. V shed 6 bases, J shed 6 bases, and the junction held 18 bases outside the gene matches.

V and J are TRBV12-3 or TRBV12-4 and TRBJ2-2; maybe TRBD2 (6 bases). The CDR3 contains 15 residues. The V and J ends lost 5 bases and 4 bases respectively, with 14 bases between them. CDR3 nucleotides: TGTGCCAGCAGTCATGGCGGGGTCCCCACCGGGGAGCTGTTTTTT. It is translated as CASSHGGVPTGELFF.

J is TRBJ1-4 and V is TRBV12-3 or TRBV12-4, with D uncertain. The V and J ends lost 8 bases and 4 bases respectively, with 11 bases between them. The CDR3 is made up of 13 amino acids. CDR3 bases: TGTGCCAGCGCTAACTTGGGTAATGAAAAACTGTTTTTT. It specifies CASANLGNEKLFF.